The 6 T cell receptor beta chains reported below all come from one sample, sequenced in a study of blood T cell repertoires in COVID-19. Profiled with immunoSEQ multiplex PCR; TCRdb holds only in-frame clones, not every one. The repertoire holds about 440,000 clones, with 70% to 90% as singletons. The sample was peripheral blood. These receptors were obtained from a woman between 50 and 59 years old with COVID-19, enrolled during active disease.

The rearrangement links TRBV5-6 to TRBJ2-5; 7 positions match TRBD2. The CDR3 has 14 residues. Per germline, CDR1 SGHDT and CDR2 YYEEEE. V lost 4 bases to trimming and J lost 3 bases; unmatched junction nucleotides: 6. The CDR3 DNA reads as TGTGCCAGCAGCCCGTTAGGGAGGGAAGAGACCCAGTACTTC. Protein: CASSPLGREETQYF.

This rearrangement joins TRBV4-1 to TRBJ2-3; D gene uncertain. CDR1 MGHRA and CDR2 YSYEKL come from the germline V gene. The CDR3 length is 15 residues. Trimming stripped 2 bases from V and 4 bases from J, with 13 bases between. The CDR3 nucleotides read TGCGCCAGCAGCCAACAACTTCCATCGTCAGATACGCAGTATTTT. Translation gives CASSQQLPSSDTQYF.

The chain carries TRBV25-1 and TRBJ1-1; possible D gene TRBD1, 6 bases. Looked up from germline, CDR1 is MGHDK and CDR2 is SYGVNS. V lost 8 bases to trimming and J lost 6 bases, with 13 bases between them. This CDR3 region has 12 residues. The chain's CDR3 is CASQGGGAEAFF. The CDR3 coding sequence is TGTGCCAGCCAAGGAGGGGGGGCTGAAGCTTTCTTT.

The gene calls are TRBV6-5 and TRBJ1-2; 8 bases are a match to TRBD1. Germline CDR1 is MNHEY and CDR2 is SVGAGI. The CDR3 loop spans 15 amino acids. J lost 5 bases, V lost 5 bases, and 10 bases had no gene match. CDR3 sequence reads: CASSPGAGGGYGYTF. The CDR3 DNA reads TGTGCCAGCAGTCCCGGCGCAGGGGGCGGGTATGGCTACACCTTC.

Details on this clone: Other DNA sequences within the sample encode an identical CDR3. The rearrangement uses TRBV12-3 or TRBV12-4 and TRBJ1-2; D gene unclear. The V and J ends lost 1 base and 5 bases respectively, with 8 bases between them. CDR3 size: 13 residues. CDR3 region: CASSLGQAYGYTF. CDR3 sequence (DNA): TGTGCCAGCAGTTTAGGTCAAGCGTATGGCTACACCTTC.

This clone was seen a few times. The V and J genes are TRBV5-4 and TRBJ2-3; TRBD1 matches at 8 bases. The germline V gene has CDR1 SGHNT and CDR2 YYREEE (reference sequence). The V segment lost 4 bases and the J segment 5 bases; nucleotides outside the gene matches: 6. The CDR3 extends over 14 amino acids. The DNA for the CDR3 is TGTGCCAGCAGCCCCGGGACAGGTGAAGATACGCAGTATTTT. It specifies CASSPGTGEDTQYF.